This T cell receptor beta chain comes out of a study of CD8 T cells in Susac syndrome. The individuals used as controls were healthy donors who had been matched for both age and sex. Isolation of CD8+ and CD4+ T cells was performed negatively, whereas enrichment of TEMRA cells was done by FACS. V gave up 5 bases and J gave up 5 bases; unmatched junction bases: 16. The CDR3 totals 17 residues. Germline V gene lookup returns CDR1 SGHTA and CDR2 FQGTGA. Random hexamers were used to reverse transcribe roughly 0.5 to 1 ug of RNA. TCRdb ran MiXCR on the immunoSEQ multiplex PCR reads and lists one entry per CDR3 protein. The sample contains approximately 190,000 distinct CDR3 sequences, approximately 95% of which appear only once.

Sequencing used CD4+ T cells from PBMCs. The source of this sequence is a human donor in good health. This chain joins TRBV7-3 and TRBJ2-5; 8 nucleotides align to TRBD2. The CDR3 sequence is CASSKGPMSGGQETQYF. Here the CDR3 DNA reads TGTGCCAGCAGCAAAGGGCCAATGTCGGGGGGGCAGGAGACCCAGTACTTC.